This T cell receptor beta chain was identified during a study of blood T cell repertoires in COVID-19. Study information: The United States, Italy and Spain provided the acute and convalescent COVID-19 samples. From T cells, B-cell-depleted T cells, or PBMCs came the material, which was cDNA or gDNA.

The germline V gene has CDR1 MNHEY and CDR2 SVGAGI. The CDR3 is made up of 13 amino acids. With 5 bases removed from V and 7 bases from J, the gap between germline ends came to 14 bases. Per the study methods: Estimates of nucleated cell counts were drawn from the amplification of reference gene primers. The data were produced by immunoSEQ multiplex PCR, yet TCRdb's version contains in-frame clones alone and is incomplete. The V and J calls and clone size come from that table; D and trimming were worked out from the DNA. Of about 99,000 clones listed, around 83% are singletons. J is TRBJ1-1 and V is TRBV6-5; D may be TRBD1 (6 bases). Sequenced material: peripheral blood. The TCR sequence derives from an elderly woman with active or convalescent COVID-19. The CDR3 sequence: CASSPRDTGEAFF. CDR3 coding DNA: TGTGCCAGCAGTCCTCGGGACACCGGTGAAGCTTTCTTT.